This T cell receptor beta chain was identified during a study of T cells in Graves' hyperthyroidism and ophthalmopathy. From RNA transcripts, TCR beta CDR3 regions were amplified. Primed by the HTBI set, a first-round RT-PCR was run on the TCR CDR3. TCRdb processed the multiplex PCR reads anew with MiXCR; each CDR3 protein has one entry. The repertoire holds 640,000 or so distinct CDR3 sequences, roughly 14% seen once, with over 3.5% in the top ten. Germline V CDR1 and CDR2: KGHDR, SFDVKD. The V gene end was trimmed by 3 bases and the J gene end by 8 bases; junction bases not matched to a gene: 18. This CDR3 comprises 18 residues. This clonotype was counted at least ten times.

The sequence was collected from a woman between 40 and 55 years old with Graves' ophthalmopathy. The specimen sequenced was blood. The gene calls are TRBV24-1 and TRBJ2-1, with 7 bases fitting TRBD2. CDR3 DNA sequence: TGTGCCACCAGTGATCCCTCGGGCGGGAGCTACCCCCCGGATGAGCAGTTCTTC. Protein sequence: CATSDPSGGSYPPDEQFF.